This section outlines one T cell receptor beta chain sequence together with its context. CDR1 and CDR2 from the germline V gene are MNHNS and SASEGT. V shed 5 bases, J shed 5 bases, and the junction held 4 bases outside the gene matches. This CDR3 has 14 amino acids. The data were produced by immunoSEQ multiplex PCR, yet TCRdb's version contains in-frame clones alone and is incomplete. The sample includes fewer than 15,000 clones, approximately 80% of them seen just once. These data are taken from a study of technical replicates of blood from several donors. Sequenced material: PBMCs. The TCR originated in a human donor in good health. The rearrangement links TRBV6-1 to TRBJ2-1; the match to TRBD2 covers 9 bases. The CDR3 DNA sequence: TGTGCCAGCAGTTCTCGGACTAGCGACAATGAGCAGTTCTTC. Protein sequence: CASSSRTSDNEQFF.